The sequence of this T cell receptor (beta chain) was determined in a study of T cells in tumors after PD-1 blockade. Study-level findings and limits: Most post-therapy expanded exhausted CD8+ clones were new, undetected before treatment. Around 45% of tumor TCR clonotypes were also found in blood.

This CDR3 has 15 residues. The V end was cut by 6 bases, the J end by 1 base, with 10 bases between. CDR1 MNHEY and CDR2 SVGAGI come from the germline V gene. Tumor biopsies came from the same primary tumor site before and after PD-1 blockade. In the case of this clone: The antigen is undetermined.

Measured with immunoSEQ multiplex PCR; TCRdb has only the in-frame clones, and not every one. The sample shows several thousand clones, around two thirds of them seen only once. Sequenced material: tumor tissue, taken before anti-PD-1 treatment. The receptor was isolated from a human donor with basal cell carcinoma. V gene TRBV6-5 combines with J gene TRBJ1-6, with a tentative D call TRBD1 (6 bases). CDR3 bases: TGTGCCAGCAGAGGGGGGGTGTCCTATAATTCACCCCTCCACTTT. Translated, it gives CASRGGVSYNSPLHF.